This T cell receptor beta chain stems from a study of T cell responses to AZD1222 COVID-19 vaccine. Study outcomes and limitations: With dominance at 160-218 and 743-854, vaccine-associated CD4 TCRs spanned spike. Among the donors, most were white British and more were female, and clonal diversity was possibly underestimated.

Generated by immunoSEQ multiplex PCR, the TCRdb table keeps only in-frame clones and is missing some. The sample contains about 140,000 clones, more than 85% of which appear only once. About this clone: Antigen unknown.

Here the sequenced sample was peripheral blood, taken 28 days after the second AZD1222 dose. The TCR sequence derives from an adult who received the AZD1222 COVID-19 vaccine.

CDR3 loop: CASSSGQGLSSTDTQYF. CDR3 in DNA: TGTGCCAGCAGCTCCGGACAGGGGTTATCTAGCACAGATACGCAGTATTTT. V and J are TRBV5-8 and TRBJ2-3, with TRBD1 identical over 9 bases. After removal of 3 bases from V and 0 bases from J, the junction contained 8 bases not matched to a gene. The germline V gene has CDR1 SGHTS and CDR2 YDEGEE. The CDR3 runs to 17 residues.